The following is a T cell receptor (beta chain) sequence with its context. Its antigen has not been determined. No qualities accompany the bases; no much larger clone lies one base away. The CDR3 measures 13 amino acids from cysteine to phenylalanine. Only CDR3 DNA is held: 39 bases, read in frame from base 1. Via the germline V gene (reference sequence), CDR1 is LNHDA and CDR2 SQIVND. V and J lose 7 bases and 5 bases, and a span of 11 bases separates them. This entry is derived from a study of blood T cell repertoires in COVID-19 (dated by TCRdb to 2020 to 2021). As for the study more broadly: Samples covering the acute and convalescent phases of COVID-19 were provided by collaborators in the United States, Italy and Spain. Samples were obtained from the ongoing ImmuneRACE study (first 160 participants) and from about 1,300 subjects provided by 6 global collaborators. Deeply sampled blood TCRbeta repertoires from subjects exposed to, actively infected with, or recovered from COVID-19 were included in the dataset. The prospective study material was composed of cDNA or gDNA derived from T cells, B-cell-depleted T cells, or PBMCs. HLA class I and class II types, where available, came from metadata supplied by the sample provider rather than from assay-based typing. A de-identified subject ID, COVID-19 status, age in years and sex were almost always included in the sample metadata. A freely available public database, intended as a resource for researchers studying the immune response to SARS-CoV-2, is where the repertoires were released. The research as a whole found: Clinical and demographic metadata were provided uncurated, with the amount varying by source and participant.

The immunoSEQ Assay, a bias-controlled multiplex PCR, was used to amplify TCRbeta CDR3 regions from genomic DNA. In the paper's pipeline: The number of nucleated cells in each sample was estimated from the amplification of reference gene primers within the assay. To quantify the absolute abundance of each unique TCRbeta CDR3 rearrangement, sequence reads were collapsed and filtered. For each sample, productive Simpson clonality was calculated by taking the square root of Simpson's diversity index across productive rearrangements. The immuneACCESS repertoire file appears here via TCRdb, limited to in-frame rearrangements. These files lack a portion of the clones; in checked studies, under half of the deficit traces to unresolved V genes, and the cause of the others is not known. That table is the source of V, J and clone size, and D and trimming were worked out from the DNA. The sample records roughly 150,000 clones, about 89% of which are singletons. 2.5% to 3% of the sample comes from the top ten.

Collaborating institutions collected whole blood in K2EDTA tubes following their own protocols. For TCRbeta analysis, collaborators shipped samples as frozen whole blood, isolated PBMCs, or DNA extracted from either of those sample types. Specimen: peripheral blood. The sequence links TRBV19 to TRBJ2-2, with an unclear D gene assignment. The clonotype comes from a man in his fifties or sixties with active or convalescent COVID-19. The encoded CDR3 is CASNGRFTGELFF. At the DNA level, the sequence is TGTGCCAGTAATGGCAGGTTTACCGGGGAGCTGTTTTTT.